These T cell receptor beta chains were read from a single sample in a study of CD8+CD57+ T cells in acquired aplastic anemia. MiXCR, run by TCRdb on the reads, gives a single entry per CDR3 protein. The profile shows some 170,000 distinct CDR3 sequences, 71% of them singletons. Sequencing input: sorted CD4+, CD8+, or CD8+CD57+ T cells (not recorded which) from PBMCs. The source is a human donor with aplastic anemia. CDR3s include the opening cysteine and the closing phenylalanine or tryptophan. Each record gives: J gene, V gene, CDR3 protein.

J: TRBJ2-2; V: TRBV20-1; CDR3: CSAHKRDAGELFF
J: TRBJ2-1; V: TRBV29-1; CDR3: CSVRTRHNEQFF
J: TRBJ2-7; V: TRBV20-1; CDR3: CSARVGAGVYEQYF
J: TRBJ1-6; V: TRBV20-1; CDR3: CSASPIKAIDYSPLHF
J: TRBJ1-1; V: TRBV20-1; CDR3: CSARAGTGDTEAFF
J: TRBJ1-6; V: TRBV20-1; CDR3: CSATDSTNSPLHF
J: TRBJ1-5; V: TRBV5-1; CDR3: CASSQTGRKNYSNQPQHF
J: TRBJ2-1; V: TRBV10-1; CDR3: CASSESGKAEQFF
J: TRBJ2-1; V: TRBV20-1; CDR3: CSAPGTDNNEQFF
J: TRBJ1-6; V: TRBV20-1; CDR3: CSATEHHNSPLHF
J: TRBJ1-6; V: TRBV19; CDR3: CATRRGGANNNSPLHF
J: TRBJ2-3; V: TRBV15; CDR3: CAIWGPSTDTQYF
J: TRBJ1-1; V: TRBV5-1; CDR3: CASSLAAQTEAFF
J: TRBJ2-7; V: TRBV7-2; CDR3: CASSSLGTSGQISYEQYF
J: TRBJ2-3; V: TRBV7-3; CDR3: CASSLSATGGADTQYF
J: TRBJ2-5; V: TRBV12-3/TRBV12-4; CDR3: CATGHEGLESETQYF
J: TRBJ2-1; V: TRBV12-3/TRBV12-4; CDR3: CASRGLAGAYNEQFF
J: TRBJ1-1; V: TRBV5-5; CDR3: CASSLYPPEVTGANTEAFF
J: TRBJ2-5; V: TRBV3-1; CDR3: CASSQDPYRDQETQYF
J: TRBJ1-1; V: TRBV20-1; CDR3: CSATSSTEAFF
J: TRBJ1-5; V: TRBV20-1; CDR3: CSARGGGGNNQPQHF
J: TRBJ1-1; V: TRBV20-1; CDR3: CSAAFYTEAFF
J: TRBJ1-1; V: TRBV7-9; CDR3: CASSEPGQLMNTEAFF
J: TRBJ2-2; V: TRBV24-1; CDR3: CATSDLPGQGSRSDTGELFF
J: TRBJ1-1; V: TRBV7-9; CDR3: CASSLNVNTEAFF
J: TRBJ2-7; V: TRBV3-1; CDR3: CASSQARSSSFPYEQYF
J: TRBJ1-2; V: TRBV20-1; CDR3: CSARDLEGLSYGYTF
J: TRBJ2-7; V: TRBV5-1; CDR3: CASSLDRAFEQYF
J: TRBJ2-1; V: TRBV15; CDR3: CATSEWEMGNVQFF
J: TRBJ2-2; V: TRBV7-2; CDR3: CASSLVGQGSGELFF
J: TRBJ1-2; V: TRBV7-3; CDR3: CASSLDRQVHYGYTF
J: TRBJ2-3; V: TRBV20-1; CDR3: CSASLAAPDTQYF
J: TRBJ1-6; V: TRBV12-3/TRBV12-4; CDR3: CASSFRGSYNSPLHF
J: TRBJ2-1; V: TRBV7-6; CDR3: CASSSQRRGNEQFF
J: TRBJ2-3; V: TRBV2; CDR3: CASSLKPGADTQYF
J: TRBJ2-2; V: TRBV7-9; CDR3: CASSGTGELFF
J: TRBJ1-1; V: TRBV12-3/TRBV12-4; CDR3: CASSFYGQGDPFF
J: TRBJ1-2; V: TRBV20-1; CDR3: CSASGGLRGQGDYGYTF
J: TRBJ1-6; V: TRBV19; CDR3: CASSPASSYNSPLHF
J: TRBJ2-1; V: TRBV6-4; CDR3: CASSLGGTSDYNEQFF
J: TRBJ2-2; V: TRBV7-9; CDR3: CASSLARGREYTGELFF
J: TRBJ2-1; V: TRBV20-1; CDR3: CSARALDGNNEQFF
J: TRBJ2-1; V: TRBV2; CDR3: CASSEGISYEQFF
J: TRBJ1-2; V: TRBV5-1; CDR3: CASSLGSHDYTF
J: TRBJ1-1; V: TRBV7-9; CDR3: CASSSNTEAFF
J: TRBJ2-7; V: TRBV24-1; CDR3: CATSEWTGGVYEQYF
J: TRBJ2-7; V: TRBV14; CDR3: CASSQDSEYEQYF